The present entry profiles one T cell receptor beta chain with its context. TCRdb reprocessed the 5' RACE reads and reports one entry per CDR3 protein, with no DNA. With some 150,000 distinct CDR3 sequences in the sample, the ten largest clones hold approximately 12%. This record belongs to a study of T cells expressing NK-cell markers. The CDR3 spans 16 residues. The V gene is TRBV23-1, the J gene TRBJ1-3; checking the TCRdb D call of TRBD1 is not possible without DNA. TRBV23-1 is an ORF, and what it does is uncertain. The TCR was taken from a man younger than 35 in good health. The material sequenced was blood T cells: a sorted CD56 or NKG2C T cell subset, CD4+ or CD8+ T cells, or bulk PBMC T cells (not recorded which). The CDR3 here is CASSHRDRGPGNTIYF.